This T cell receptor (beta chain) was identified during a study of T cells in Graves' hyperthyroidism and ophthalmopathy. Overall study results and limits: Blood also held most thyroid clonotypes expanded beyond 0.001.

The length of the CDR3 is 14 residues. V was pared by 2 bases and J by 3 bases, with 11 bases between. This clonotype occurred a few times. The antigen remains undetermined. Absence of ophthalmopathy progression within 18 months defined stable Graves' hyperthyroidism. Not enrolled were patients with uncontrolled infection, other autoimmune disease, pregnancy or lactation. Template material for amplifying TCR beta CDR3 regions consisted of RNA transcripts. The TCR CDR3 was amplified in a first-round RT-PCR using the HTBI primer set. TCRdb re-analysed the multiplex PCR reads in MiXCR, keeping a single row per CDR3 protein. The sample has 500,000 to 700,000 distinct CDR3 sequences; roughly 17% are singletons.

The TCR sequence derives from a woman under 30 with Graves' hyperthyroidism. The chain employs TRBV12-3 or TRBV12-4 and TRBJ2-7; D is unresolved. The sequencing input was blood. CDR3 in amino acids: CASSLRLPNYEQYF. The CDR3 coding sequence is TGTGCCAGCAGTTTAAGGCTACCCAACTACGAGCAGTACTTC.